One and the same sample provided the 21 T cell receptor beta chains below, sequenced in a study of brain T cells in children with intractable seizures listed by TCRdb under 2021. The intended sense of this specimen's time point label: resected brain tissue, or blood drawn just prior to surgery. Library preparation employed the immunoSEQ multiplex PCR assay. This immuneACCESS table, as held by TCRdb, lists in-frame sequences with V and J called but not all clones. Of the missing ones, under half trace to an unresolved V gene in checked studies; the others have no known cause. For this sample there are around 70,000 clones; around 93% appear just once. The top ten clones comprise less than 2% of the sample. Sequencing was performed on peripheral blood, taken at surgery. These receptors all stem from a boy in the first two years of life with tuberous sclerosis and intractable seizures.

V and J are TRBV10-3 and TRBJ1-6; D is ambiguous. Germline loops: CDR1 ENHRY, CDR2 SYGVKD. The CDR3 is 15 amino acids. The V end lost 3 bases, the J end lost 5 bases, and 11 bases lay between the germline ends. As DNA, the CDR3 is TGTGCCATCAGTGACGCGGAGGCCAATAATTCACCCCTCCACTTT. Translating gives CAISDAEANNSPLHF.

The CDR3 nucleotides are TGTGCCAGCAGCCACCCTGGACAGGGAATTAGATTATACGAGCAGTACTTC. It is translated as CASSHPGQGIRLYEQYF. V and J are TRBV2 and TRBJ2-7, with 8 bases identical to TRBD1. The CDR3 runs 17 residues. The V segment lost 6 bases and the J segment 4 bases; nucleotides outside the gene matches: 17. Germline-derived CDR1 and CDR2 are SNHLY and FYNNEI.

The gene calls are TRBV2 and TRBJ2-1, with D possibly TRBD2 on 6 matching bases. CDR3 length equals 11 residues. The germline V gene encodes CDR1 SNHLY and CDR2 FYNNEI. Trimming left V 6 bases short and J 10 bases short, with 10 bases between. The CDR3 reads CASREEGEQFF. In nucleotides, the CDR3 is TGTGCCAGCAGAGAGGAGGGGGAGCAGTTCTTC.

The chain couples TRBV30 to TRBJ1-1; D not resolved. The germline V and J ends were trimmed by 2 bases and 1 base, with 8 bases remaining between them. The CDR3 has 13 residues. In germline, CDR1 is GTSNPN, CDR2 SVGIG (reference sequence). CDR3 in DNA: TGTGCCTGGAGTACCAACCCGAACACTGAAGCTTTCTTT. This sequence encodes CAWSTNPNTEAFF. Filled out from reference TRBV30 and TRBJ1-1, the complete variable domain reads SQTIHQWPATLVQPVGSPLSLECTVEGTSNPNLYWYRQAAGRGLQLLFYSVGIGQISSEVPQNLSASRPQDRQFILSSKKLLLSDSGFYLCAWSTNPNTEAFFGQGTRLTVV.

This chain connects TRBV7-3 to TRBJ2-1; D unclear. V lost 2 bases, J lost 0 bases, and 8 bases lay in between. The length of the CDR3 is 15 residues. From germline, CDR1 is SGHTA and CDR2 FQGTGA. Here the CDR3 DNA reads TGTGCCAGCAGCTTAGCTTACTCCTCCTACAATGAGCAGTTCTTC. Amino acids: CASSLAYSSYNEQFF.

The chain joins TRBV24-1 to TRBJ1-2, with a weak D call TRBD1 (6 bases). The ends were cut back, 4 bases at V and 7 bases at J, with 21 bases in the middle. Germline V CDR1 and CDR2: KGHDR, SFDVKD. This CDR3 comprises 16 residues. The CDR3 loop reads CATSDRGHGADVGYTF. CDR3 nucleotides: TGTGCCACCAGTGACCGGGGACACGGAGCGGATGTTGGCTACACCTTC.

This chain links TRBV19 with TRBJ2-2; no definite D call. Germline values: CDR1 LNHDA, CDR2 SQIVND (reference sequence). The CDR3 spans 14 residues. V was shortened by 4 bases and J by 5 bases, with 11 bases between the two germline ends. The DNA of the CDR3 is TGTGCCAGTAGTACAATGGACGGTACCGGGGAGCTGTTTTTT. It translates to CASSTMDGTGELFF.

In DNA form, the CDR3 reads TGTGCCACCAGCAGAGATAGGCGAGGGCCAGGGGGGATCGGTAACTATGGCTACACCTTC. Translated: CATSRDRRGPGGIGNYGYTF. The genes are TRBV15 and TRBJ1-2, with TRBD1 matching over 7 bases. The CDR3 is 20 amino acids. CDR1 is LNHNV and CDR2 is YYDKDF in the germline V gene (reference sequence). V trimming: 0 bases; J trimming: 1 base; junction bases outside the gene matches: 17. The whole variable domain, filled in from reference TRBV15 and TRBJ1-2, reads DAMVIQNPRYQVTQFGKPVTLSCSQTLNHNVMYWYQQKSSQAPKLLFHYYDKDFNNEADTPDNFQSRRPNTSFCFLDIRSPGLGDTAMYLCATSRDRRGPGGIGNYGYTFGSGTRLTVV.

The V gene is TRBV19, the J gene TRBJ2-7, with D maybe TRBD1 (5 bases). Trimming pared 6 bases from V and 6 bases from J, leaving 15 bases between. The CDR3 sequence is 13 residues long. Germline assignment: CDR1 LNHDA and CDR2 SQIVND (reference sequence). CDR3 nucleotide sequence: TGTGCCAGTAGGGGGCCTGGTGGGGTCGAGCAGTACTTC. It specifies CASRGPGGVEQYF.

This chain uses TRBV6-2 or TRBV6-3 with TRBJ2-3, with a possible D match to TRBD1 (5 bases). From germline, CDR1 is MNHEY and CDR2 SVGEGT. V lost 5 bases to trimming and J lost 4 bases, with 10 bases between them. This CDR3 spans 13 amino acids. This CDR3 is CASSPGWADTQYF. The CDR3 bases are TGTGCCAGCAGTCCAGGGTGGGCAGATACGCAGTATTTT.

The V and J genes are TRBV12-3 or TRBV12-4 and TRBJ2-4; TRBD1 aligns across 8 bases. V shed 6 bases and J 5 bases; nucleotides not matched to a gene: 0. CDR3 length equals 12 residues. The CDR3 region has the DNA TGTGCCAGCAGGACAGGGGAAAACATTCAGTACTTC. Amino acids: CASRTGENIQYF.

This chain uses TRBV7-3 with TRBJ2-7; D possibly corresponds to TRBD2 (6 bases). Germline assignment: CDR1 SGHTA and CDR2 FQGTGA. The V end was cut by 0 bases, the J end by 2 bases, with 14 bases between. This CDR3 contains 16 residues. Here the CDR3 DNA reads TGTGCCAGCAGCTTAACGGGGGGTGACTTACCCTACGAGCAGTACTTC. Translated, it gives CASSLTGGDLPYEQYF.

CDR3 DNA sequence: TGTGCCAGCAGCATACTAGCGGGAGGACCCCGGGAGGAGACCCAGTACTTC. This sequence encodes CASSILAGGPREETQYF. The chain joins TRBV7-9 to TRBJ2-5; TRBD2 matches at 12 bases. Unmatched junction bases numbered 12, after V lost 5 bases and J lost 5 bases. CDR1 SEHNR and CDR2 FQNEAQ come from the germline V gene (reference sequence). The CDR3 has 17 residues.

The rearrangement links TRBV7-3 to TRBJ2-7, with D possibly TRBD2 on 6 matching bases. The V end was cut by 1 base, the J end by 5 bases, with 15 bases between. Per the germline V gene, CDR1 is SGHTA and CDR2 is FQGTGA. CDR3 length equals 15 residues. CDR3 coding DNA: TGTGCCAGCAGCTTAAGGGGACTGGGAGACGACGAGCAGTACTTC. Amino acid sequence: CASSLRGLGDDEQYF.

The rearrangement links TRBV7-2 to TRBJ1-1; 7 bases are a match to TRBD1. CDR3 size: 15 residues. Germline V gene sequence: CDR1 SGHTA, CDR2 FQGNSA. J gave up 0 bases and V 6 bases, and 7 bases lay outside the gene matches. The CDR3 sequence is CASSKQGNLNTEAFF. The CDR3 coding sequence is TGTGCCAGCAGTAAACAGGGGAACCTGAACACTGAAGCTTTCTTT.

The genes are TRBV28 and TRBJ2-3; D may be TRBD2 (7 bases). The CDR3 has 16 residues. V dropped 3 bases and J dropped 0 bases, with 13 bases sitting between them. CDR1 is MDHEN, CDR2 SYDVKM, per germline. The CDR3 coding sequence is TGTGCCAGCAGTTTCGCGGGGGCGCTCAGCACAGATACGCAGTATTTT. It is translated as CASSFAGALSTDTQYF. Full variable domain (rest looked up from reference TRBV28 and TRBJ2-3): DVKVTQSSRYLVKRTGEKVFLECVQDMDHENMFWYRQDPGLGLRLIYFSYDVKMKEKGDIPEGYSVSREKKERFSLILESASTNQTSMYLCASSFAGALSTDTQYFGPGTRLTVL.

The chain carries TRBV5-5 and TRBJ1-2; D is unclear. Germline V gene data show CDR1 as SGHKS and CDR2 as YYEKEE (reference sequence). The CDR3 extends over 15 amino acids. The V gene lost 0 bases and the J gene lost 0 bases, with 9 bases spanning the gap. CDR3 in amino acids: CASSLGVTPNYGYTF. CDR3 DNA sequence: TGTGCCAGCAGCTTGGGTGTAACTCCTAACTATGGCTACACCTTC. The full variable domain, its missing parts supplied by reference TRBV5-5 and TRBJ1-2, is DAGVTQSPTHLIKTRGQQVTLRCSPISGHKSVSWYQQVLGQGPQFIFQYYEKEERGRGNFPDRFSARQFPNYSSELNVNALLLGDSALYLCASSLGVTPNYGYTFGSGTRLTVV.

The chain is built from TRBV7-2 and TRBJ2-3, with 11 bases aligning to TRBD2. There are 16 residues in the CDR3. V dropped 2 bases and J dropped 4; count of bases not matched to a gene: 5. Germline CDR1 reads SGHTA; CDR2 reads FQGNSA. DNA of the CDR3: TGTGCCAGCAGCTTAACTAGCGGGAGATCAGCAGATACGCAGTATTTT. It translates to CASSLTSGRSADTQYF.

V and J are TRBV25-1 and TRBJ1-4, with D maybe TRBD1 (5 bases). The germline gives CDR1 MGHDK, CDR2 SYGVNS. V was shortened by 7 bases and J by 8 bases, with 14 bases between the two germline ends. The CDR3 extends over 13 amino acids. CDR3 residues: CASKKQGEEKLFF. CDR3 DNA: TGTGCCAGCAAGAAGCAGGGTGAGGAAAAACTGTTTTTT.

The chain combines TRBV4-1 with TRBJ1-2; tentative D call: TRBD1 (6 bases). Per germline, CDR1 MGHRA and CDR2 YSYEKL. The V and J ends lost 2 bases and 0 bases respectively, with 19 bases between them. CDR3 length: 18 amino acids. The CDR3 reads CASSQTISIGGANYGYTF. In nucleotides, the CDR3 is TGCGCCAGCAGCCAAACCATTTCAATAGGGGGAGCTAACTATGGCTACACCTTC.

The chain combines TRBV7-3 with TRBJ2-6; 8 bases line up with TRBD2. CDR3 length: 17 amino acids. The V and J ends lost 3 bases and 2 bases, in that order; junction bases with no gene match: 6. Germline assignment: CDR1 SGHTA and CDR2 FQGTGA. CDR3 in amino acids: CASSLSGRRAGANVLTF. The CDR3 bases are TGTGCCAGCAGCTTGAGCGGGAGAAGGGCTGGGGCCAACGTCCTGACTTTC.